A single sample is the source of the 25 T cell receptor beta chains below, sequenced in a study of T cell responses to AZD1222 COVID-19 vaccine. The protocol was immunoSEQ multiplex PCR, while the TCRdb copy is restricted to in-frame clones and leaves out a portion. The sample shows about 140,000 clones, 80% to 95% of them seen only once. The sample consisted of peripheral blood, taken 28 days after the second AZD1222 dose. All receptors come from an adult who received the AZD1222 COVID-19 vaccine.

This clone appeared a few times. CDR3 sequence reads: CSVFSHEQYF. The CDR3 nucleotides read TGCAGCGTTTTTTCCCACGAGCAGTACTTC. The chain uses TRBV29-1 and TRBJ2-7; D is undetermined. The germline V gene has CDR1 SQVTM and CDR2 ANQGSEA. Trimming took 5 bases from V and 5 from J, leaving 7 bases between them. The CDR3 totals 10 residues.

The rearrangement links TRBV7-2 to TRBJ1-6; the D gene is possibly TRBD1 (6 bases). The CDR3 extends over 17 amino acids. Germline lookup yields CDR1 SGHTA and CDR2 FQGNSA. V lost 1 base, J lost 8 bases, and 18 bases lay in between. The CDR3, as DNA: TGTGCCAGCAGCTTAGATTACAGGGCGAGGAAGGATTCACCCCTCCACTTT. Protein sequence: CASSLDYRARKDSPLHF.

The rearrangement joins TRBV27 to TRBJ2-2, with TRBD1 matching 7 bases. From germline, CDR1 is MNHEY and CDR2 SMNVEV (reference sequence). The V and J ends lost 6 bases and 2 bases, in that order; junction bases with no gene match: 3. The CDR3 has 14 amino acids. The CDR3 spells CASRRDRNTGELFF. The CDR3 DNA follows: TGTGCCAGCAGAAGGGACAGAAACACCGGGGAGCTGTTTTTT.

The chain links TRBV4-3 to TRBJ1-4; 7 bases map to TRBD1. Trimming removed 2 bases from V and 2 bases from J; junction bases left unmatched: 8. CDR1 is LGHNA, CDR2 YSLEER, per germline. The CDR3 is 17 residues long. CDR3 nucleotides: TGCGCCAGCAGCCAATTTCCCTTGGGACAGACTAATGAAAAACTGTTTTTT. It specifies CASSQFPLGQTNEKLFF.

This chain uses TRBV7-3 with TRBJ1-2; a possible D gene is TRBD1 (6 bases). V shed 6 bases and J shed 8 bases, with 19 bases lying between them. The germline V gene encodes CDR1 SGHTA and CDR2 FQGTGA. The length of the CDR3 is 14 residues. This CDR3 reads CASSPSGGAEGYTF. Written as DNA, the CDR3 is TGTGCCAGCAGTCCCTCGGGGGGGGCGGAAGGCTACACCTTC.

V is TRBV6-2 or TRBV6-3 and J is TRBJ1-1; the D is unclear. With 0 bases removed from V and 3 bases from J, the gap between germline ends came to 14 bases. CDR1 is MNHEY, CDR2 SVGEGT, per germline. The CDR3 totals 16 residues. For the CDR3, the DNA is TGTGCCAGCAGTTACTCTGTCTTCCGCGGATACACTGAAGCTTTCTTT. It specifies CASSYSVFRGYTEAFF.

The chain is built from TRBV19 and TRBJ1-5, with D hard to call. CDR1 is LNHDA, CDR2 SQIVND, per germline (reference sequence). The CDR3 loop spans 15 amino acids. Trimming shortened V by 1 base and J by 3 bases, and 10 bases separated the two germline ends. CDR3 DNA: TGTGCCAGTAGTATAGTGGCAGGAAACAATCAGCCCCAGCATTTT. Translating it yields CASSIVAGNNQPQHF.

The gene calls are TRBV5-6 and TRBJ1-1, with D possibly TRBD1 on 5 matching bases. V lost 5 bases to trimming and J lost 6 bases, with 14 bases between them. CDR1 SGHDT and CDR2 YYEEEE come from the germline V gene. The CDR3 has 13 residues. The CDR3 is CASSPRGSAEAFF. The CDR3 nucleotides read TGTGCCAGCAGTCCCCGGGGGTCGGCTGAAGCTTTCTTT.

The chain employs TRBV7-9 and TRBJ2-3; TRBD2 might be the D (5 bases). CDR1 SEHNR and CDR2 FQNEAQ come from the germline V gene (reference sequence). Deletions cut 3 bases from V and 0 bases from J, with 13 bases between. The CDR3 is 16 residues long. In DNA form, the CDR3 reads TGTGCCAGCAGCTTCGTGGACTCATGGAGCACAGATACGCAGTATTTT. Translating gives CASSFVDSWSTDTQYF. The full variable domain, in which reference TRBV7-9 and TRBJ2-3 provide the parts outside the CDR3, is DTGVSQNPRHKITKRGQNVTFRCDPISEHNRLYWYRQTLGQGPEFLTYFQNEAQLEKSRLLSDRFSAERPKGSFSTLEIQRTEQGDSAMYLCASSFVDSWSTDTQYFGPGTRLTVL.

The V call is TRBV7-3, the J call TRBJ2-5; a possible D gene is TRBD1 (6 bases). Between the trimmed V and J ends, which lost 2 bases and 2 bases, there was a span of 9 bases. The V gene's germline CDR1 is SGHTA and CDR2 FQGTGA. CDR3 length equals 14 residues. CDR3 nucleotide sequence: TGTGCCAGCAGCTTAGACAGGTGGCAAGAGACCCAGTACTTC. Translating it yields CASSLDRWQETQYF.

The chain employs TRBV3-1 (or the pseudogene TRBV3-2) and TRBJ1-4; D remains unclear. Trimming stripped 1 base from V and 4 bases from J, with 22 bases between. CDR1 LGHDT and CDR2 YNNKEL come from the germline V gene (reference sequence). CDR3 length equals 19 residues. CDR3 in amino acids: CASSQGIRAGRRLNEKLFF. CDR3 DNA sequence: TGTGCCAGCAGCCAAGGGATTAGAGCGGGTCGGCGGCTTAATGAAAAACTGTTTTTT.

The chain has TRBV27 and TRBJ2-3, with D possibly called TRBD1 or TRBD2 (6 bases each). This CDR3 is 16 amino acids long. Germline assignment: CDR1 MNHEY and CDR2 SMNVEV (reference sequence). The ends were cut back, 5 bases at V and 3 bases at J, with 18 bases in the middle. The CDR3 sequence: CASSLKGHGGTDTQYF. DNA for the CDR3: TGTGCCAGCAGTCTCAAGGGACACGGAGGGACAGATACGCAGTATTTT.

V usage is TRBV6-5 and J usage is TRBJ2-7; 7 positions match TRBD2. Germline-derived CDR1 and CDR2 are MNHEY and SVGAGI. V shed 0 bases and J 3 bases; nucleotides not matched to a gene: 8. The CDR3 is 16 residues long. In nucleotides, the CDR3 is TGTGCCAGCAGTTACTCGATCCCTAGCGGAAACTACGAGCAGTACTTC. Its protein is CASSYSIPSGNYEQYF.

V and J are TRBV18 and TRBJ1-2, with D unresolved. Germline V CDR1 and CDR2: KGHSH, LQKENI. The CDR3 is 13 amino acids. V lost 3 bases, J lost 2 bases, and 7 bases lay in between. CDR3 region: CASSPGFNYGYTF. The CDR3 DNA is TGTGCCAGCTCACCGGGTTTCAACTATGGCTACACCTTC.

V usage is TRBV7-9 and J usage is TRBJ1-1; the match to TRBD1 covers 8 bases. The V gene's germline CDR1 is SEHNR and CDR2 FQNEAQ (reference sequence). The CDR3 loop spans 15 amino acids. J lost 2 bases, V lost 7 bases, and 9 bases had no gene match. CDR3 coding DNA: TGTGCCAGCACCTCAGAAGGACAGGGAAACACTGAAGCTTTCTTT. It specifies CASTSEGQGNTEAFF.

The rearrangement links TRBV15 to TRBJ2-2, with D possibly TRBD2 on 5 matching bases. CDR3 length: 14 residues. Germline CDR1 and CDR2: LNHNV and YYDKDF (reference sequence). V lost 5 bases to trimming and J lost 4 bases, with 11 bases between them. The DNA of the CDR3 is TGTGCCACCAGCGGGCGGGTCCTCACCGGGGAGCTGTTTTTT. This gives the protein CATSGRVLTGELFF.

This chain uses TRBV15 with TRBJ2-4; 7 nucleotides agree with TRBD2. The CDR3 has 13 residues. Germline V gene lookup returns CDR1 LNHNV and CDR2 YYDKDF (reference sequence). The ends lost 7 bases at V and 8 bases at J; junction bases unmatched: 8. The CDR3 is CATTLTGGDIQYF. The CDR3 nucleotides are TGTGCCACCACACTAACGGGGGGAGACATTCAGTACTTC.

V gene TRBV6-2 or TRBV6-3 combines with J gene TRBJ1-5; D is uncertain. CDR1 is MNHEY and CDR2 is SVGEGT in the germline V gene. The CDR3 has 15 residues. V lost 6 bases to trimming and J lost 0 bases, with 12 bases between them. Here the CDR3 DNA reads TGTGCCAGCAGCCCCACGCCAGATAGCAATCAGCCCCAGCATTTT. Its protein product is CASSPTPDSNQPQHF.

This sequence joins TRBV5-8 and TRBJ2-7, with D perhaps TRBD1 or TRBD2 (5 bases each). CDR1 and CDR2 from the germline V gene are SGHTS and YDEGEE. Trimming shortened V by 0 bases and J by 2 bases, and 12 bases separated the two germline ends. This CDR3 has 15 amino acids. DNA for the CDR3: TGTGCCAGCAGCTTGGGGGGACCCGACACCTACGAGCAGTACTTC. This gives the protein CASSLGGPDTYEQYF.

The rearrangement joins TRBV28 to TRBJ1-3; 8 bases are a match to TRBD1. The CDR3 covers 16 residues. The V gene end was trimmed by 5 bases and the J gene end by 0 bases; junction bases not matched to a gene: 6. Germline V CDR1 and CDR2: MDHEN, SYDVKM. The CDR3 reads CASSTRGTGSGNTIYF. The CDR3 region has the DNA TGTGCCAGCAGTACTCGAGGGACAGGCTCTGGAAACACCATATATTTT.

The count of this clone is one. CDR3 amino acids: CASSSPRRNTEAFF. The CDR3 DNA sequence: TGTGCCAGCAGTTCCCCCCGGCGGAACACTGAAGCTTTCTTT. The V and J genes are TRBV27 and TRBJ1-1; D remains unclear. The CDR3 length is 14 residues. Deletions cut 4 bases from V and 1 base from J, with 10 bases between. Germline V gene lookup returns CDR1 MNHEY and CDR2 SMNVEV (reference sequence).

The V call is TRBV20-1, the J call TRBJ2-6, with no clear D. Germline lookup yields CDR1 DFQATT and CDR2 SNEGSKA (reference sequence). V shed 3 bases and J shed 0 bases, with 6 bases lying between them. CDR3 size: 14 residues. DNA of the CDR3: TGCAGTGCTAGTGAGGTCTCTGGGGCCAACGTCCTGACTTTC. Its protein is CSASEVSGANVLTF.

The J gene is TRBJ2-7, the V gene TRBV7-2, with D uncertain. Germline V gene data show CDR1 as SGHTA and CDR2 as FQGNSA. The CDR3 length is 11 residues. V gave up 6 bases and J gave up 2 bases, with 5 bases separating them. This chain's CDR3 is CASRLTYEQYF. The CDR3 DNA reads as TGTGCCAGCAGACTTACCTACGAGCAGTACTTC.

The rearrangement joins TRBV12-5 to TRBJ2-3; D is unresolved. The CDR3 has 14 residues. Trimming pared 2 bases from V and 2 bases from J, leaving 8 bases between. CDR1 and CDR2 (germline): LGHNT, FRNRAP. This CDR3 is CASGLFGDTDTQYF. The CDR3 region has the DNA TGTGCTAGTGGTTTGTTCGGAGACACAGATACGCAGTATTTT.

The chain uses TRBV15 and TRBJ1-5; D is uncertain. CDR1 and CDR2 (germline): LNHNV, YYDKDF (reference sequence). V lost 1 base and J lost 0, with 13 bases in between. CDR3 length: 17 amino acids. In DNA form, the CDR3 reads TGTGCCACCAGCAGAGCCTCCATTCGGTTTAGCAATCAGCCCCAGCATTTT. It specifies CATSRASIRFSNQPQHF.